This T cell receptor beta chain was captured by sequencing in a study of shared clonotypes between healthy human individuals. The input for sorted-subset replicate PCRs was around 0.2 ug DNA, some 30,000 T cell genomes. The assay was immunoSEQ multiplex PCR, and TCRdb's table has in-frame clones only and misses some. Of 2.3 million or so clones detected, 90% to 95% appear once; the ten largest clones hold approximately 0.4%. In the case of this clone: What it binds is unknown.

The germline gives CDR1 MNHNS, CDR2 SASEGT. The CDR3 runs to 14 residues. V was pared by 3 bases and J by 7 bases, with 12 bases between. Broader study findings: Naive subsets typically showed greater estimated richness than memory subsets.

The chain combines TRBV6-1 with TRBJ1-4, with TRBD1 as a possible D gene (5 bases). The TCR comes from a man aged 18 to 35 in good health. Some clones in this sample may be carry-over from other donors' samples. Material for sequencing was naive CD4+ T cells from PBMCs. Subset defined: CD45RA+ positively selected. The CDR3 reads CASSERGFSEKLFF. CDR3 bases: TGTGCCAGCAGTGAGAGGGGTTTTAGTGAAAAACTGTTTTTT.